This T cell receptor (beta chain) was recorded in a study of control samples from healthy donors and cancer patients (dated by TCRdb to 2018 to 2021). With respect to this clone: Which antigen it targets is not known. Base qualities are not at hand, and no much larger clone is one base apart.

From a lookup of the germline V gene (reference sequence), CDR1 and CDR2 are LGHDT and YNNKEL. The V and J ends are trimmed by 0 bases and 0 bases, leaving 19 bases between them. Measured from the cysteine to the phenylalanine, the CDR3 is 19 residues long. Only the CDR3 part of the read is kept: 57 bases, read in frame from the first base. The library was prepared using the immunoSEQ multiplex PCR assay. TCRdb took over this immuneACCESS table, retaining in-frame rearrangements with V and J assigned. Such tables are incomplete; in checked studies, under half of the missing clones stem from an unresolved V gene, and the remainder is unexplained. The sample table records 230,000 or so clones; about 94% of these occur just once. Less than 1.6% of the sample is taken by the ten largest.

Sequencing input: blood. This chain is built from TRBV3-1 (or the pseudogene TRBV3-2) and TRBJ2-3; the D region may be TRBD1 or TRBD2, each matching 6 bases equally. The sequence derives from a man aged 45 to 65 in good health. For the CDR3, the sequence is CASSQDNTSWGASTDTQYF. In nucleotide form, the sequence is TGTGCCAGCAGCCAAGATAATACGTCTTGGGGGGCTAGCACAGATACGCAGTATTTT.